This TCR beta chain was captured in a study of early T cells in non-severe SARS-CoV-2 infection. From the 5' RACE reads, TCRdb called clonotypes with MiXCR, one entry per CDR3 protein. The data show approximately 35,000 distinct CDR3 sequences, with 5.5% to 8% seen just once and less than 5% held by the top ten. This CDR3 spans 13 amino acids. From germline, CDR1 is SGHVS and CDR2 FQNEAQ. Trimming pared 1 base from V and 5 bases from J, leaving 8 bases between. The chain is built from TRBV7-8 and TRBJ2-5; no clear D gene. The clonotype originates from an adult who was a healthcare worker with PCR-confirmed SARS-CoV-2 infection or an uninfected control (not recorded which). Sequenced material: whole blood. The DNA of the CDR3 is TGTGCCAGCAGCTTAGGGGATAGGGAGACCCAGTACTTC. Amino acids: CASSLGDRETQYF.